The count of the clone carrying this TCR beta chain is one. The germline CDR1 and CDR2 sequences are KGHSH and LQKENI. This CDR3 is 17 amino acids long. Losses at the gene ends were 3 bases for V and 6 bases for J; bases not matched to a gene: 14. The protocol was immunoSEQ multiplex PCR, while the TCRdb copy is restricted to in-frame clones and leaves out a portion. This table has approximately 130,000 clones, approximately 80% appearing once. The data were obtained in a study of cytotoxic CD8 clonotypes in ibrutinib-treated CLL. At the level of the study: Across samples, productive templates numbered around 260,000 and productive rearrangements reached 94,082 on average.

This sample comprised PBMCs, obtained after 24 months of ibrutinib treatment. The rearrangement joins TRBV18 to TRBJ2-3; 8 bases map to TRBD1. This TCR derives from a human donor with chronic lymphocytic leukemia. Here the CDR3 reads CASSPLTTGVVGDTQYF. The CDR3 DNA reads TGTGCCAGCTCACCCCTTACGACAGGGGTCGTAGGGGATACGCAGTATTTT.